The 29 T cell receptor beta chains presented below share a single source sample, sequenced in a study of T cell clones after liver transplantation. Method: immunoSEQ multiplex PCR; TCRdb's copy keeps in-frame clones and lacks some. The data hold about 75,000 clones, with roughly 80% observed a single time. The sample consisted of CD4+ T cells from blood, taken less than 50 months after liver transplant. Receptors were obtained from a human patient who received a liver transplant. Some T cells may be transferred from the graft donor.

This sequence joins TRBV19 and TRBJ1-1; tentatively, D is TRBD1 (5 bases). The germline V gene encodes CDR1 LNHDA and CDR2 SQIVND (reference sequence). Between the trimmed V and J ends, which lost 3 bases and 5 bases, there was a span of 13 bases. The CDR3 runs to 14 residues. The CDR3 DNA reads as TGTGCCAGTAGTATTAAGGGACGGTATACTGAAGCTTTCTTT. It is translated as CASSIKGRYTEAFF.

This clone was detected only a few times. The V and J genes are TRBV5-1 and TRBJ2-7; TRBD2 might be the D (5 bases). This CDR3 contains 13 residues. The V gene's germline CDR1 is SGHRS and CDR2 YFSETQ. Between the trimmed V and J ends, which lost 6 bases and 2 bases, there was a span of 12 bases. The CDR3 spells CASTEGLAYEQYF. The CDR3 nucleotides are TGCGCCAGCACCGAGGGTTTGGCCTACGAGCAGTACTTC.

The J gene is TRBJ2-7, the V gene TRBV7-9; D is possibly TRBD1 (6 bases). Germline V lookup: CDR1 SEHNR, CDR2 FQNEAQ (reference sequence). Trimming took 5 bases from V and 4 from J, leaving 15 bases between them. The length of the CDR3 is 14 residues. CDR3 coding DNA: TGTGCCAGCAGCATCAGGGGTGTGGCGTACGAGCAGTACTTC. This encodes CASSIRGVAYEQYF.

The chain uses TRBV5-1 and TRBJ2-5; 7 bases fit TRBD1. The germline V gene encodes CDR1 SGHRS and CDR2 YFSETQ. The CDR3 covers 15 residues. V lost 5 bases to trimming and J lost 5 bases; unmatched junction nucleotides: 12. CDR3 amino acids: CASRETGRLSETQYF. As DNA, the CDR3 is TGCGCCAGCAGGGAGACAGGGCGATTGTCGGAGACCCAGTACTTC.

The chain recombines TRBV27 with TRBJ1-1; D ambiguous. The germline V gene has CDR1 MNHEY and CDR2 SMNVEV (reference sequence). This CDR3 has 14 amino acids. V lost 0 bases and J lost 1, with 6 bases in between. The CDR3 spells CASSLSWQNTEAFF. The DNA for the CDR3 is TGTGCCAGCAGTTTATCGTGGCAGAACACTGAAGCTTTCTTT.

V gene TRBV7-9 combines with J gene TRBJ2-1, with TRBD2 matching 11 bases. The CDR3 sequence is 16 residues long. Germline CDR1 reads SEHNR; CDR2 reads FQNEAQ (reference sequence). The V gene end was trimmed by 3 bases and the J gene end by 6 bases; junction bases not matched to a gene: 7. The CDR3 spells CASSFHGSGRGNEQFF. CDR3 sequence (DNA): TGTGCCAGCAGCTTCCATGGTAGCGGGAGGGGCAATGAGCAGTTCTTC.

The chain employs TRBV6-6 and TRBJ2-6; D is ambiguous. The CDR3 has 15 amino acids. In germline, CDR1 is MNHNY, CDR2 SVGAGI (reference sequence). V was clipped by 8 bases and J by 0 bases, with 11 bases between them. CDR3 residues: CASRVSDSGANVLTF. The CDR3 bases are TGTGCCAGCCGAGTATCTGACTCTGGGGCCAACGTCCTGACTTTC.

V usage is TRBV6-1 and J usage is TRBJ2-3; no definite D call. CDR3 length: 11 residues. Trimming stripped 7 bases from V and 5 bases from J, with 7 bases between. Germline V gene lookup returns CDR1 MNHNS and CDR2 SASEGT. CDR3 bases: TGTGCCAGCACGTTAAGAGATACGCAGTATTTT. Translating gives CASTLRDTQYF.

The J gene is TRBJ1-3, the V gene TRBV7-9; perhaps TRBD1 as D (6 bases). Germline V lookup: CDR1 SEHNR, CDR2 FQNEAQ (reference sequence). V shed 4 bases and J shed 0 bases, with 19 bases lying between them. This CDR3 has 18 amino acids. The CDR3 DNA reads TGTGCCAGCAGCTCAGACAGGCTTCCCCCCTACTCTGGAAACACCATATATTTT. Translated, it gives CASSSDRLPPYSGNTIYF. Full variable domain (remainder filled in from reference TRBV7-9 and TRBJ1-3): DTGVSQNPRHKITKRGQNVTFRCDPISEHNRLYWYRQTLGQGPEFLTYFQNEAQLEKSRLLSDRFSAERPKGSFSTLEIQRTEQGDSAMYLCASSSDRLPPYSGNTIYFGEGSWLTVV.

The rearrangement uses TRBV5-5 and TRBJ2-5; D possibly corresponds to TRBD2 (6 bases). Per germline, CDR1 SGHKS and CDR2 YYEKEE (reference sequence). Deletions cut 4 bases from V and 5 bases from J, with 21 bases between. CDR3 length: 16 residues. CDR3 region: CASSPPRTGLGETQYF. As DNA, the CDR3 is TGTGCCAGCAGCCCACCCCGGACGGGACTCGGGGAGACCCAGTACTTC.

The gene calls are TRBV7-6 and TRBJ1-6; possible D gene TRBD1, 6 bases. V was shortened by 4 bases and J by 10 bases, with 14 bases between the two germline ends. This CDR3 spans 14 amino acids. Germline values: CDR1 SGHVS, CDR2 FNYEAQ. The CDR3 region is CASSWTEQGSPLHF. The CDR3 DNA reads as TGTGCCAGCAGCTGGACCGAACAGGGATCACCCCTCCACTTT. Looking up the rest from reference TRBV7-6 and TRBJ1-6 gives the full variable domain: GAGVSQSPRYKVTKRGQDVALRCDPISGHVSLYWYRQALGQGPEFLTYFNYEAQQDKSGLPNDRFSAERPEGSISTLTIQRTEQRDSAMYRCASSWTEQGSPLHFGNGTRLTVT.

The chain joins TRBV5-1 to TRBJ1-6; 7 bases are a match to TRBD1. The CDR3 consists of 15 residues. Germline lookup yields CDR1 SGHRS and CDR2 YFSETQ. The V and J ends lost 3 bases and 7 bases, in that order; junction bases with no gene match: 7. CDR3 sequence reads: CASSSSGTDNSPLHF. The CDR3 nucleotides are TGCGCCAGCAGCTCCTCCGGGACAGACAATTCACCCCTCCACTTT.

This chain uses TRBV5-4 with TRBJ2-7, with TRBD1 identical over 7 bases. Germline V lookup: CDR1 SGHNT, CDR2 YYREEE (reference sequence). The CDR3 covers 14 residues. V lost 0 bases to trimming and J lost 5 bases; unmatched junction nucleotides: 5. CDR3 DNA: TGTGCCAGCAGCTTGGCCCAGGGGGTAAACGAGCAGTACTTC. It yields the protein CASSLAQGVNEQYF.

This clone occurred a few times. The rearrangement joins TRBV7-3 to TRBJ2-3, with D tentatively TRBD1 (5 bases). From germline, CDR1 is SGHTA and CDR2 FQGTGA. This CDR3 is 14 amino acids long. V was shortened by 2 bases and J by 3 bases, with 9 bases between the two germline ends. CDR3 DNA sequence: TGTGCCAGCAGCTTAGGCAAGGGGACAGATACGCAGTATTTT. It yields the protein CASSLGKGTDTQYF.

The rearrangement uses TRBV18 and TRBJ1-4; no definite D call. The ends were cut back, 3 bases at V and 5 bases at J, with 13 bases in the middle. Germline-derived CDR1 and CDR2 are KGHSH and LQKENI. The CDR3 sequence is 15 residues long. The CDR3 DNA reads as TGTGCCAGCTCACCGGGAGGGCTCGGGAATGAAAAACTGTTTTTT. Its protein product is CASSPGGLGNEKLFF.

The sample holds a few counts of this clone. This chain uses TRBV29-1 with TRBJ1-4; weak D call: TRBD1 (6 bases). V shed 4 bases and J shed 5 bases, with 8 bases lying between them. This CDR3 is built from 12 residues. The germline V gene has CDR1 SQVTM and CDR2 ANQGSEA. The CDR3 DNA is TGCAGCGTTGGGACAGCGAATGAAAAACTGTTTTTT. Translating gives CSVGTANEKLFF.

V and J are TRBV5-1 and TRBJ2-2; 7 bases are a match to TRBD1. Germline V lookup: CDR1 SGHRS, CDR2 YFSETQ. The length of the CDR3 is 16 residues. V was pared by 4 bases and J by 2 bases, with 8 bases of the junction left unmatched. The CDR3 protein is CASSMTGTANTGELFF. The CDR3 region has the DNA TGCGCCAGCAGCATGACCGGGACAGCCAACACCGGGGAGCTGTTTTTT.

V gene TRBV29-1 combines with J gene TRBJ1-1, with 10 bases matching TRBD1. The CDR3 loop spans 14 amino acids. CDR1 and CDR2 (germline): SQVTM, ANQGSEA. The V and J ends lost 1 base and 8 bases, in that order; junction bases with no gene match: 7. CDR3 in DNA: TGCAGCGTTGAAGTGACAGGGGGCTCGGGGGAAGCTTTCTTT. It yields the protein CSVEVTGGSGEAFF.

The genes are TRBV28 and TRBJ1-1, with a tentative D call TRBD1 (6 bases). With 7 bases removed from V and 7 bases from J, the gap between germline ends came to 25 bases. CDR1 and CDR2 (germline): MDHEN, SYDVKM. This CDR3 is built from 16 residues. The DNA of the CDR3 is TGTGCCAGCATAGAGCTACACAGGGTAAGAGATGGTGAAGCTTTCTTT. It yields the protein CASIELHRVRDGEAFF.

This clone showed up just once. V gene TRBV6-8 combines with J gene TRBJ2-1; 11 positions match TRBD2. The CDR3 length is 19 residues. The V gene's germline CDR1 is MNHGY and CDR2 SAAAGT. V was clipped by 5 bases and J by 0 bases; unmatched bases: 12. The CDR3 nucleotides are TGTGCCAGCAGTCGTTCCTCACATAGCGGGAGGGCCTCCTACAATGAGCAGTTCTTC. Translated, it gives CASSRSSHSGRASYNEQFF.

V usage is TRBV19 and J usage is TRBJ2-5; TRBD2 matches at 8 bases. The germline V gene encodes CDR1 LNHDA and CDR2 SQIVND (reference sequence). V was pared by 3 bases and J by 3 bases, with 15 bases of the junction left unmatched. The CDR3 consists of 18 residues. CDR3 coding DNA: TGTGCCAGTAGTATGGGCCAGGGTCTCGCGGGGGGAAAAGAGACCCAGTACTTC. It yields the protein CASSMGQGLAGGKETQYF. Drawing the rest from reference TRBV19 and TRBJ2-5, the complete variable domain is DGGITQSPKYLFRKEGQNVTLSCEQNLNHDAMYWYRQDPGQGLRLIYYSQIVNDFQKGDIAEGYSVSREKKESFPLTVTSAQKNPTAFYLCASSMGQGLAGGKETQYFGPGTRLLVL.

V is TRBV6-5 and J is TRBJ1-2, with TRBD1 matching over 7 bases. With 8 bases clipped from V and 0 bases from J, the junction kept 9 bases outside the gene matches. The CDR3 spans 15 residues. Germline CDR1 reads MNHEY; CDR2 reads SVGAGI. CDR3 sequence reads: CASGEGDRTNYGYTF. CDR3 bases: TGTGCCAGCGGGGAGGGGGACAGAACTAACTATGGCTACACCTTC.

The chain links TRBV6-5 to TRBJ1-3; D is undetermined. Between the trimmed V and J ends, which lost 7 bases and 0 bases, there was a span of 10 bases. Per germline, CDR1 MNHEY and CDR2 SVGAGI. This CDR3 is 14 amino acids long. CDR3 coding DNA: TGTGCCAGCAAATCCTCCGTCTCTGGAAACACCATATATTTT. It specifies CASKSSVSGNTIYF.

The chain joins TRBV19 to TRBJ2-3; TRBD1 agrees at 8 bases. Germline V gives CDR1 LNHDA, CDR2 SQIVND (reference sequence). Losses at the gene ends were 7 bases for V and 2 bases for J; bases not matched to a gene: 8. The CDR3 sequence is 15 residues long. CDR3 in DNA: TGTGCCAGTACGCCGACAGGGGCGTCCACAGATACGCAGTATTTT. As protein: CASTPTGASTDTQYF.

This rearrangement joins TRBV6-5 to TRBJ1-1; D remains ambiguous. Between the trimmed V and J ends, which lost 4 bases and 1 base, there was a span of 10 bases. Germline loops: CDR1 MNHEY, CDR2 SVGAGI. There are 14 residues in the CDR3. CDR3 sequence: CASSSPSSNTEAFF. The CDR3 DNA sequence: TGTGCCAGCAGTTCGCCATCATCGAACACTGAAGCTTTCTTT.

Remarks on this clone: An end of the junction does not agree with germline; a read error may underlie this. The rearrangement joins TRBV7-9 to TRBJ2-3, with D possibly called TRBD1 or TRBD2 (6 bases each). Germline CDR1 and CDR2: SEHNR and FQNEAQ (reference sequence). The CDR3 totals 15 residues. The CDR3, as DNA: TGTGCCAGCAGATTAGGAGGGACACCCCTGGATACGCAGTATTTT. This codes for CASRLGGTPLDTQYF.

The chain is built from TRBV4-2 and TRBJ2-6, with D unclear. This CDR3 contains 19 residues. The germline V gene has CDR1 LGHNA and CDR2 YNFKEQ. Trimming removed 3 bases at V and 0 bases at J, with 18 bases between. CDR3 nucleotide sequence: TGTGCCAGCAGCCAGAACATTCTAGAACCTCTCTCTGGGGCCAACGTCCTGACTTTC. This codes for CASSQNILEPLSGANVLTF.

This sequence joins TRBV5-1 and TRBJ1-4, with TRBD1 matching over 7 bases. The CDR3 covers 15 residues. V lost 7 bases to trimming and J lost 8 bases; unmatched junction nucleotides: 14. The germline V gene has CDR1 SGHRS and CDR2 YFSETQ. The CDR3 protein is CASSLTGTALEKLFF. The DNA of the CDR3 is TGCGCCAGCTCTCTCACCGGGACAGCGTTAGAAAAACTGTTTTTT. Combining the CDR3 with reference TRBV5-1 and TRBJ1-4 gives the whole variable domain KAGVTQTPRYLIKTRGQQVTLSCSPISGHRSVSWYQQTPGQGLQFLFEYFSETQRNKGNFPGRFSGRQFSNSRSEMNVSTLELGDSALYLCASSLTGTALEKLFFGSGTQLSVL.

The chain is built from TRBV9 and TRBJ1-5; 7 positions agree with TRBD1. V shed 0 bases, J shed 6 bases, and the junction held 15 bases outside the gene matches. Germline V gives CDR1 SGDLS, CDR2 YYNGEE. This CDR3 has 18 amino acids. DNA for the CDR3: TGTGCCAGCAGCGTAGAGTGGTTGAGGGGGCAGGGAGGTCAGCCCCAGCATTTT. Protein sequence: CASSVEWLRGQGGQPQHF.